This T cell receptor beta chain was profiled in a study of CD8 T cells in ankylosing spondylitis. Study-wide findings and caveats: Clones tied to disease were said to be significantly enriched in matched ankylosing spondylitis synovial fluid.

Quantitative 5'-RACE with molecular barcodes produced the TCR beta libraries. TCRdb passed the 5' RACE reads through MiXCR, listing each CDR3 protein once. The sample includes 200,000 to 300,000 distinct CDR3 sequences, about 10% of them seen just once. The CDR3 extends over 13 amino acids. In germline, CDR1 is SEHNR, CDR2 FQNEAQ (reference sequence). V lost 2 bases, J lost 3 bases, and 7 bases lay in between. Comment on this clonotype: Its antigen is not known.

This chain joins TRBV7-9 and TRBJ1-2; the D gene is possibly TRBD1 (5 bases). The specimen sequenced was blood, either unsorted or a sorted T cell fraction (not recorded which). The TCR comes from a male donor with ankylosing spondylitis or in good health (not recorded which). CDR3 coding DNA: TGTGCCAGCAGCTTACCGGGGGACTATGGCTACACCTTC. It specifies CASSLPGDYGYTF.